Each of the 30 T cell receptor beta chains below was sequenced from the same sample in a study of neurological immune-mediated disorders. Time point of the sample: technical triplicate 3. TCRdb fed the 5' RACE reads into MiXCR, producing one record per CDR3 protein. The profile covers approximately 28,000 distinct CDR3 sequences, with approximately 16% appearing a single time and approximately 5% taken by the ten largest. Sequencing input: CD4+ T cells from blood. These receptors originate from a female donor with HTLV-1-associated myelopathy (HAM/TSP).

This clonotype was observed at least ten times. The chain uses TRBV20-1 and TRBJ2-7; D is unresolved. The CDR3 contains 13 residues. Trimming pared 3 bases from V and 0 bases from J, leaving 9 bases between. The germline gives CDR1 DFQATT, CDR2 SNEGSKA (reference sequence). The CDR3 region is CSARIVTSYEQYF. As DNA, the CDR3 is TGCAGTGCTAGGATAGTAACCTCCTACGAGCAGTACTTC.

This clonotype was found many times. The chain combines TRBV20-1 with TRBJ2-2; 9 bases line up with TRBD2. V lost 5 bases, J lost 0 bases, and 4 bases stayed unmatched. This CDR3 is 15 amino acids long. Germline lookup yields CDR1 DFQATT and CDR2 SNEGSKA (reference sequence). CDR3 DNA sequence: TGCAGTGCTTGTAGGACTAGCGCGAACACCGGGGAGCTGTTTTTT. Amino acid sequence: CSACRTSANTGELFF.

This clonotype appeared many times. The V call is TRBV6-5, the J call TRBJ2-5; TRBD1 or TRBD2 may be the D gene (5 bases each). CDR1 is MNHEY and CDR2 is SVGAGI in the germline V gene. V was cut by 5 bases and J by 7 bases, with 20 bases left in between. This CDR3 spans 15 amino acids. CDR3 sequence (DNA): TGTGCCAGCAGTCGCCTCCGGGGCCCCTCAGGGACCCAGTACTTC. This codes for CASSRLRGPSGTQYF.

This clonotype was recorded at least ten times. The chain couples TRBV7-3 to TRBJ2-3, with 8 bases matching TRBD1. The CDR3 has 15 residues. J gave up 1 base and V 6 bases, and 6 bases lay outside the gene matches. Per the germline V gene, CDR1 is SGHTA and CDR2 is FQGTGA. This chain's CDR3 is CASSTPGGGTDTQYF. The CDR3 DNA follows: TGTGCCAGCAGTACACCAGGGGGCGGCACAGATACGCAGTATTTT.

This clonotype showed up many times. V is TRBV20-1 and J is TRBJ2-7; D gene ambiguous. The germline V gene encodes CDR1 DFQATT and CDR2 SNEGSKA (reference sequence). V dropped 0 bases and J dropped 2 bases, with 14 bases sitting between them. This CDR3 has 15 residues. CDR3 protein: CSARDPPMGTYEQYF. CDR3 sequence (DNA): TGCAGTGCTAGAGATCCTCCTATGGGGACCTACGAGCAGTACTTC.

This clonotype was seen more than once but under ten times. The rearrangement joins TRBV30 to TRBJ1-5, with unresolved D. The V end was cut by 3 bases, the J end by 6 bases, with 9 bases between. The germline gives CDR1 GTSNPN, CDR2 SVGIG (reference sequence). CDR3 size: 12 residues. CDR3 nucleotides: TGTGCCTGGAGAAAGGGTTCTCAGCCCCAGCATTTT. Translated: CAWRKGSQPQHF.

This clonotype was seen at least ten times. The rearrangement links TRBV20-1 to TRBJ2-1, with D possibly being TRBD2 (7 bases). CDR3 length equals 16 residues. The ends were cut back, 0 bases at V and 7 bases at J, with 19 bases in the middle. Germline CDR1 DFQATT, CDR2 SNEGSKA (reference sequence). The CDR3 loop is CSARDWASGGGNEQFF. CDR3 DNA sequence: TGCAGTGCTAGAGATTGGGCTAGCGGAGGGGGGAATGAGCAGTTCTTC.

This clonotype occurred many times. This sequence joins TRBV5-1 and TRBJ1-4, with 7 bases aligning to TRBD1. J gave up 4 bases and V 3 bases, and 6 bases lay outside the gene matches. This CDR3 has 15 residues. Germline lookup yields CDR1 SGHRS and CDR2 YFSETQ. CDR3 in DNA: TGCGCCAGCAGCTGGGAGACAGGGATTAATGAAAAACTGTTTTTT. Translating gives CASSWETGINEKLFF.

This clonotype was seen many times. This sequence joins TRBV7-2 and TRBJ2-1, with 9 bases that match TRBD2. The CDR3 totals 14 residues. The J segment lost 6 bases and the V segment lost 5 bases, leaving 5 bases of the junction unmatched. The germline gives CDR1 SGHTA, CDR2 FQGNSA. The CDR3 DNA follows: TGTGCCAGCAGCAGACTAGCGGAACCCAATGAGCAGTTCTTC. This translates into CASSRLAEPNEQFF.

This clonotype was observed many times. The chain links TRBV29-1 to TRBJ1-2; no definite D call. Per the germline V gene, CDR1 is SQVTM and CDR2 is ANQGSEA. Deletions cut 3 bases from V and 6 bases from J, with 5 bases between. The CDR3 runs to 10 residues. The CDR3 protein is CSVEEDGYTF. CDR3 DNA sequence: TGCAGCGTTGAGGAGGATGGCTACACCTTC.

The table lists this clonotype with many counts. CDR3 sequence reads: CASRATNWGYNSPLHF. CDR3 DNA sequence: TGTGCCAGCAGGGCGACAAATTGGGGCTATAATTCACCCCTCCACTTT. The chain has TRBV6-1 and TRBJ1-6, with D unclear. The CDR3 totals 16 residues. Germline loops: CDR1 MNHNS, CDR2 SASEGT. Trimming removed 6 bases at V and 3 bases at J, with 15 bases between.

This clonotype was recorded many times. The chain carries TRBV20-1 and TRBJ2-3; D uncertain. The germline CDR1 and CDR2 sequences are DFQATT and SNEGSKA (reference sequence). CDR3 length: 12 residues. V lost 6 bases and J lost 5, with 12 bases in between. The CDR3 DNA is TGCAGTGCAACCGGGCTGGGAGATACGCAGTATTTT. Translating it yields CSATGLGDTQYF.

This clonotype was counted at least ten times. The V call is TRBV7-3, the J call TRBJ2-3, with unresolved D. V was shortened by 4 bases and J by 2 bases, with 7 bases between the two germline ends. The CDR3 spans 13 residues. Germline CDR1 SGHTA, CDR2 FQGTGA. The CDR3 reads CASSSSSTDTQYF. In DNA form, the CDR3 reads TGTGCCAGCAGCTCATCCTCCACAGATACGCAGTATTTT.

This clonotype was counted ten times or more. V is TRBV15 and J is TRBJ1-2, with 9 bases aligning to TRBD1. This CDR3 region has 15 residues. V lost 5 bases, J lost 4 bases, and 8 bases stayed unmatched. CDR1 is LNHNV, CDR2 YYDKDF, per germline (reference sequence). CDR3 bases: TGTGCCACCAGCTCTCCGGGACAGGGACTCTATGGCTACACCTTC. Encoded protein: CATSSPGQGLYGYTF.

This clonotype has at least ten counts. The chain carries TRBV20-1 and TRBJ2-1; 9 nucleotides match TRBD1. The germline V gene has CDR1 DFQATT and CDR2 SNEGSKA (reference sequence). The V gene end was trimmed by 3 bases and the J gene end by 5 bases; junction bases not matched to a gene: 2. The CDR3 runs 13 residues. The CDR3 coding sequence is TGCAGTGCTAGGCGGACAGGGGACAATGAGCAGTTCTTC. It yields the protein CSARRTGDNEQFF.

This clonotype was detected many times. V gene TRBV2 combines with J gene TRBJ2-1; D perhaps matches TRBD1 (7 bases). Trimming stripped 3 bases from V and 8 bases from J, with 11 bases between. The CDR3 totals 13 residues. Germline V gene data show CDR1 as SNHLY and CDR2 as FYNNEI. CDR3 region: CASSDRGVHEQFF. CDR3 DNA sequence: TGTGCCAGCAGTGACAGGGGGGTACATGAGCAGTTCTTC. Full variable domain (rest looked up from reference TRBV2 and TRBJ2-1): EPEVTQTPSHQVTQMGQEVILRCVPISNHLYFYWYRQILGQKVEFLVSFYNNEISEKSEIFDDQFSVERPDGSNFTLKIRSTKLEDSAMYFCASSDRGVHEQFFGPGTRLTVL.

This clonotype was counted at least ten times. The CDR3 reads CSVYFPGTKSEKLFF. CDR3 nucleotides: TGCAGCGTCTACTTCCCCGGGACAAAATCCGAAAAACTGTTTTTT. The J gene is TRBJ1-4, the V gene TRBV29-1, with a weak D call TRBD1 (6 bases). The ends were cut back, 6 bases at V and 8 bases at J, with 22 bases in the middle. The CDR3 totals 15 residues. Germline values: CDR1 SQVTM, CDR2 ANQGSEA.

This clonotype is medium-sized within its sample. V is TRBV12-3 or TRBV12-4 and J is TRBJ2-3; 10 bases fit TRBD1. V lost 5 bases, J lost 1 base, and 3 bases stayed unmatched. The length of the CDR3 is 15 residues. The chain's CDR3 is CASSTGTGGTDTQYF. The CDR3 DNA follows: TGTGCCAGCAGTACCGGGACAGGGGGCACAGATACGCAGTATTTT.

This clonotype was seen repeatedly, ten times or more. The chain has TRBV5-6 and TRBJ2-3; no reliable D call. Germline V gives CDR1 SGHDT, CDR2 YYEEEE. The V end lost 5 bases, the J end lost 0 bases, and 4 bases lay between the germline ends. The CDR3 is made up of 12 amino acids. The CDR3: CASRRSTDTQYF. Here the CDR3 DNA reads TGTGCCAGCAGGCGCAGCACAGATACGCAGTATTTT.

This clonotype was counted many times. This chain uses TRBV7-2 with TRBJ1-5, with D unclear. The CDR3 has 14 amino acids. Germline CDR1 is SGHTA and CDR2 is FQGNSA. Trimming pared 5 bases from V and 5 bases from J, leaving 13 bases between. In DNA, the CDR3 is TGTGCCAGCAGCCCCCCAGGACCACATCAGCCCCAGCATTTT. This gives the protein CASSPPGPHQPQHF. Together with reference TRBV7-2 and TRBJ1-5, the CDR3 gives the full variable domain: GAGVSQSPSNKVTEKGKDVELRCDPISGHTALYWYRQSLGQGLEFLIYFQGNSAPDKSGLPSDRFSAERTGGSVSTLTIQRTQQEDSAVYLCASSPPGPHQPQHFGDGTRLSIL.

There are many counts of this clonotype. The CDR3 spells CASSLIPGSSYEQYF. The CDR3 DNA reads TGCGCCAGCAGCTTGATTCCGGGAAGCTCCTACGAGCAGTACTTC. The chain couples TRBV5-1 to TRBJ2-7; maybe TRBD2 (5 bases). Germline V CDR1 and CDR2: SGHRS, YFSETQ. Trimming left V 1 base short and J 0 bases short, with 11 bases between. The CDR3 is 15 residues long.

This clonotype was detected many times. Written as DNA, the CDR3 is TGTGCCAGCAGTTTCCTCGGCATCGGCTACGAGCAGTACTTC. Its translation is CASSFLGIGYEQYF. The chain recombines TRBV12-3 or TRBV12-4 with TRBJ2-7; D unresolved. The length of the CDR3 is 14 residues. Trimming cost V 3 bases and J 3 bases, with 12 bases left between them.

This clonotype was found many times. V gene TRBV18 combines with J gene TRBJ2-3, with 11 positions matching TRBD1. In germline, CDR1 is KGHSH, CDR2 LQKENI. The CDR3 loop spans 16 amino acids. The V segment lost 5 bases and the J segment 3 bases; nucleotides outside the gene matches: 7. The CDR3 here is CASSSTGTGGTDTQYF. CDR3 coding DNA: TGTGCCAGCTCATCAACGGGGACAGGGGGGACAGATACGCAGTATTTT.

This clonotype was seen at least ten times. As DNA, the CDR3 is TGTGCCAGCAGCCACCCGACAGGGGGTAGCACAGATACGCAGTATTTT. Translation gives CASSHPTGGSTDTQYF. The chain joins TRBV4-2 to TRBJ2-3; 9 bases map to TRBD1. Losses at the gene ends were 3 bases for V and 0 bases for J; bases not matched to a gene: 4. Germline loops: CDR1 LGHNA, CDR2 YNFKEQ. The CDR3 spans 16 residues.

The rearrangement uses TRBV19 and TRBJ1-4, with no clear D. The CDR3 covers 15 residues. Trimming removed 3 bases from V and 0 bases from J, with 8 bases in between. Germline values: CDR1 LNHDA, CDR2 SQIVND (reference sequence). The CDR3 loop is CASSIDGATNEKLFF. The DNA of the CDR3 is TGTGCCAGTAGTATCGACGGCGCAACTAATGAAAAACTGTTTTTT.

This clonotype was picked up many times. J is TRBJ1-2 and V is TRBV4-2; no clear D. V was cut by 1 base and J by 6 bases, with 12 bases left in between. The germline V gene encodes CDR1 LGHNA and CDR2 YNFKEQ. The CDR3 runs 14 residues. Here the CDR3 DNA reads TGTGCCAGCAGCCAAGTGGAGCTGGATCATGGCTACACCTTC. Its translation: CASSQVELDHGYTF.

The rearrangement uses TRBV12-3 or TRBV12-4 and TRBJ2-7; 10 bases line up with TRBD1. There are 16 residues in the CDR3. With 10 bases clipped from V and 1 base from J, the junction kept 13 bases outside the gene matches. CDR3 sequence (DNA): TGTGCCACGGGGGACAGGGGTAAAAAGGGTTCCTACGAGCAGTACTTC. The encoded protein is CATGDRGKKGSYEQYF.

This clonotype appeared many times. The chain links TRBV6-6 to TRBJ1-2; D is undetermined. CDR1 is MNHNY and CDR2 is SVGAGI in the germline V gene (reference sequence). This CDR3 is built from 13 residues. V lost 4 bases, J lost 7 bases, and 13 bases lay in between. DNA for the CDR3: TGTGCCAGCAGTTCCCGCATACATGGTGGCTACACCTTC. As protein: CASSSRIHGGYTF.

The rearrangement uses TRBV19 and TRBJ2-7, with TRBD1 matching 10 bases. In germline, CDR1 is LNHDA, CDR2 SQIVND (reference sequence). The CDR3 sequence is 14 residues long. V trimming: 5 bases; J trimming: 3 bases; junction bases outside the gene matches: 4. The CDR3 region is CASSPRTGGYEQYF. The CDR3 bases are TGTGCCAGTAGTCCGCGGACAGGGGGCTACGAGCAGTACTTC.

This clonotype appeared many times. One base away lies a much larger clone, so this may be a sequencing read error. V gene TRBV28 combines with J gene TRBJ2-3, with 7 positions matching TRBD2. This CDR3 spans 18 amino acids. Germline assignment: CDR1 MDHEN and CDR2 SYDVKM. The CDR3 spells CVSSATYWASGSTDTQYF. CDR3 DNA: TGTGTCAGCAGCGCTACATACTGGGCTAGCGGAAGCACAGATACGCAGTATTTT.